These 4 T cell receptor beta chains came from one sample sequenced in a study of blood T cell repertoires in COVID-19. The method was immunoSEQ multiplex PCR; TCRdb's version includes in-frame clones alone and lacks a portion of them. The table shows under 300,000 clones, with over 75% occurring only once. The sequenced sample was PBMCs or T cells enriched from blood (not recorded which). The origin of the receptors is a woman younger than 45 who had recovered from COVID-19.

The gene calls are TRBV3-1 (or the pseudogene TRBV3-2) and TRBJ1-1, with 7 bases lining up with TRBD1. With 5 bases clipped from V and 4 bases from J, the junction kept 13 bases outside the gene matches. Germline assignment: CDR1 LGHDT and CDR2 YNNKEL (reference sequence). The CDR3 has 16 residues. The CDR3 loop reads CASSVELYRGGTEAFF. Written as DNA, the CDR3 is TGTGCCAGCAGCGTAGAATTATACAGGGGTGGCACTGAAGCTTTCTTT.

The chain joins TRBV2 to TRBJ2-7, with D perhaps TRBD1 (6 bases). The CDR3 extends over 13 amino acids. V dropped 6 bases and J dropped 0 bases, with 9 bases sitting between them. In germline, CDR1 is SNHLY, CDR2 FYNNEI. Written as DNA, the CDR3 is TGTGCCAGCAGGGGGGACACCTCCTACGAGCAGTACTTC. It is translated as CASRGDTSYEQYF.

The V gene is TRBV11-3, the J gene TRBJ2-5; the match to TRBD2 covers 9 bases. CDR1 SGHNT and CDR2 YENEEA come from the germline V gene. The CDR3 is made up of 17 amino acids. V trimming: 5 bases; J trimming: 7 bases; junction bases outside the gene matches: 17. The CDR3 region has the DNA TGTGCCAGCAGCGAGAACCTAGCGGGGTTCTCAAGATCGACCCAGTACTTC. Protein sequence: CASSENLAGFSRSTQYF. Variable domain in full (rest from reference TRBV11-3 and TRBJ2-5): EAGVVQSPRYKIIEKKQPVAFWCNPISGHNTLYWYLQNLGQGPELLIRYENEEAVDDSQLPKDRFSAERLKGVDSTLKIQPAELGDSAVYLCASSENLAGFSRSTQYFGPGTRLLVL.

V gene TRBV24-1 combines with J gene TRBJ2-1, with D perhaps TRBD2 (5 bases). V dropped 3 bases and J dropped 8 bases, with 13 bases sitting between them. Germline V CDR1 and CDR2: KGHDR, SFDVKD. CDR3 length: 14 residues. The CDR3 bases are TGTGCCACCAGTGATCCCCGGGGAGCACATGAGCAGTTCTTC. Translation: CATSDPRGAHEQFF.